This T cell receptor (beta chain) was profiled in a study of Graves' ophthalmopathy and Graves' hyperthyroidism. This clonotype has ten or more counts. No antigen is known for it. The sequenced template was RNA, covering the TCR beta CDR3 region. RT-PCR in the first round used HTBI primers; a second-round multiplex PCR followed. TCRdb reprocessed the multiplex PCR reads via MiXCR and lists one record per CDR3 protein. The repertoire has a few hundred thousand distinct CDR3 sequences, about a sixth of them found once; the top ten carry roughly 2.3%. Hyperthyroidism qualified as stable when ophthalmopathy did not develop within 18 months of follow-up. PBMCs were density-gradient isolated from roughly 9.6 ml fresh blood. Study results and limitations: Its predictions of ophthalmopathy progression gave the model around 71% sensitivity and roughly 76% specificity.

This sequence was found in an adult woman with stable Graves' hyperthyroidism. Sequenced material: peripheral blood.

The CDR3 bases are TGCAGTGCCGGACTTAAGGAAGATAGCAATCAGCCCCAGCATTTT. Protein sequence: CSAGLKEDSNQPQHF. This chain uses TRBV20-1 with TRBJ1-5, with D hard to call. In germline, CDR1 is DFQATT, CDR2 SNEGSKA (reference sequence). The CDR3 contains 15 residues. Trimming shortened V by 6 bases and J by 0 bases, and 15 bases separated the two germline ends.